This T cell receptor beta chain was captured by sequencing in a study of post-analysis software for immune sequencing data. CDR3 length: 17 residues. J lost 12 bases, V lost 3 bases, and 20 bases had no gene match. Germline V gene sequence: CDR1 SGHDT, CDR2 YYEEEE. As regards this clonotype: Its antigen remains unknown.

Overall study findings and caveats: Roughly five TRBV segments appeared more often in patients than in controls, and TRBV5-6, TRBV5-1 and TRBV20-1 were among these.

TCR beta cDNA libraries had unique molecular identifiers. TCRdb called the PCR reads again in MiXCR, with one record for every CDR3 protein. The sample includes about half a million distinct CDR3 sequences, 34% seen only once; the top ten take under 7%. Material: blood. The sequence was obtained from a girl aged 2-17 years with multiple sclerosis. This chain connects TRBV5-6 to TRBJ2-5, with 10 nucleotides matching TRBD2. In DNA, the CDR3 is TGTGCCAGCAGCTCAGATTTCGCCGCTAGCGGGGGACCTTTGGAGTACTTC. Protein sequence: CASSSDFAASGGPLEYF.